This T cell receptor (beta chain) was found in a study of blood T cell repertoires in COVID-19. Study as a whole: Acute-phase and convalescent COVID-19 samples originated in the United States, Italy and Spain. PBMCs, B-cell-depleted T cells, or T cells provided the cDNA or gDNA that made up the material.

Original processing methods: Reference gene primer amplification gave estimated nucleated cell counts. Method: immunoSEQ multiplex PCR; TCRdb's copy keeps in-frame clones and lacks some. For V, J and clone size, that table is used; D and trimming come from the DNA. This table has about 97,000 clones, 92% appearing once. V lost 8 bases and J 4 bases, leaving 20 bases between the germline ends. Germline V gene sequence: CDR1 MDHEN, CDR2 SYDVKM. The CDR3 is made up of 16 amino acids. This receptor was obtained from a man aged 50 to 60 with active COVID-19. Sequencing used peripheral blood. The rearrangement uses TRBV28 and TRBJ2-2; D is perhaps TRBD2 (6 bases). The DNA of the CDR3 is TGTGCCAGCTCCTCAGGGCTCCGGAGGGGCACCGGGGAGCTGTTTTTT. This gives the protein CASSSGLRRGTGELFF. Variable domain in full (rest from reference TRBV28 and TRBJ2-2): DVKVTQSSRYLVKRTGEKVFLECVQDMDHENMFWYRQDPGLGLRLIYFSYDVKMKEKGDIPEGYSVSREKKERFSLILESASTNQTSMYLCASSSGLRRGTGELFFGEGSRLTVL.